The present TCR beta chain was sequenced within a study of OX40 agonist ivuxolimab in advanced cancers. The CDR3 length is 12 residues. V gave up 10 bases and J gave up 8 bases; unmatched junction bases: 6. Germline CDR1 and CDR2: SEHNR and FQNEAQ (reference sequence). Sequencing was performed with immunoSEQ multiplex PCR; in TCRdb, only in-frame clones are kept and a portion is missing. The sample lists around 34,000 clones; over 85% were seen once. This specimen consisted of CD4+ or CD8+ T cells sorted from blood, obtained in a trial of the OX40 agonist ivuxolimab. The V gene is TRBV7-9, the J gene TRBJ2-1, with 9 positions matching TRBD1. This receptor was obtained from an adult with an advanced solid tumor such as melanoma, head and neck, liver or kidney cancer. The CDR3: CATGQGIDEQFF. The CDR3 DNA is TGTGCCACGGGACAGGGTATCGATGAGCAGTTCTTC. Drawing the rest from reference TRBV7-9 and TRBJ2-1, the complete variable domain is DTGVSQNPRHKITKRGQNVTFRCDPISEHNRLYWYRQTLGQGPEFLTYFQNEAQLEKSRLLSDRFSAERPKGSFSTLEIQRTEQGDSAMYLCATGQGIDEQFFGPGTRLTVL.